Below, 2 T cell receptor beta chains from the same sample are listed, as sequenced in a study of blood T cell repertoires in COVID-19. Using immunoSEQ multiplex PCR, the repertoire was profiled, and TCRdb retains in-frame clones only, with some absent. The profile covers about 100,000 clones, with approximately 80% appearing a single time and 4% to 4.5% taken by the ten largest. The sequenced sample was peripheral blood. All receptors derive from a woman aged 65 to 85 with acute or convalescent COVID-19.

This rearrangement joins TRBV25-1 to TRBJ2-7, with 10 bases identical to TRBD1. CDR1 MGHDK and CDR2 SYGVNS come from the germline V gene. V lost 2 bases, J lost 6 bases, and 7 bases stayed unmatched. CDR3 length equals 15 residues. In DNA, the CDR3 is TGTGCCAGCAGTGAACCCGGACAGGGGGGAAGCGAGCAGTACTTC. The encoded protein is CASSEPGQGGSEQYF.

The rearrangement uses TRBV28 and TRBJ1-1; the D gene is possibly TRBD1 (5 bases). The CDR3 sequence is 13 residues long. CDR1 is MDHEN and CDR2 is SYDVKM in the germline V gene. With 5 bases removed from V and 7 bases from J, the gap between germline ends came to 14 bases. The DNA of the CDR3 is TGTGCCAGCAGTCTCCAGCGGGGGTATGAAGCTTTCTTT. Translated: CASSLQRGYEAFF.